One sample yielded the 16 T cell receptor beta chains listed below, sequenced in a study of T cells in Graves' hyperthyroidism and ophthalmopathy (dated by TCRdb to between 2017 and 2020). Libraries were constructed by multiplex PCR. Instrument used: Illumina HiSeq 2000. The TCR beta CDR3 regions were amplified from RNA transcripts. A first-round RT-PCR of the TCR CDR3 used the HTBI primer set with the Qiagen OneStep RT-PCR kit. Starting from the raw public reads, TCRdb applied fastp trimming at Q25, assembled clones with MiXCR and retained in-frame beta chains. Rows matching on CDR3 protein sequence are summarized as one entry with the most common DNA and genes. The sample table holds 750,000 to 900,000 distinct CDR3 sequences, of which 38% were seen once. The ten largest clonotypes hold over 8% of the sample. Source material: blood. These TCRs come from a man in his late teens or twenties with Graves' hyperthyroidism.

This clonotype was counted ten times or more. The V and J genes are TRBV6-5 and TRBJ1-2; 8 bases map to TRBD1. J lost 4 bases, V lost 4 bases, and 8 bases had no gene match. Germline CDR1 is MNHEY and CDR2 is SVGAGI. This CDR3 comprises 15 residues. The CDR3 DNA follows: TGTGCCAGCAGTTTGGGACAGGCACCTATCTATGGCTACACCTTC. Amino acids: CASSLGQAPIYGYTF.

The chain employs TRBV7-9 and TRBJ1-5; no firm D call. Germline CDR1 is SEHNR and CDR2 is FQNEAQ (reference sequence). The CDR3 totals 12 residues. Between the trimmed V and J ends, which lost 2 bases and 9 bases, there was a span of 8 bases. The CDR3 protein is CASSLMAGPQHF. CDR3 DNA sequence: TGTGCCAGCAGCTTAATGGCCGGGCCCCAGCATTTT.

The sample holds a few counts of this clonotype. The chain couples TRBV20-1 to TRBJ1-4; TRBD1 matches at 7 bases. This CDR3 comprises 15 residues. Germline values: CDR1 DFQATT, CDR2 SNEGSKA (reference sequence). The V gene end was trimmed by 0 bases and the J gene end by 4 bases; junction bases not matched to a gene: 5. CDR3 protein: CSARDYQGVNEKLFF. CDR3 DNA: TGCAGTGCTAGAGATTACCAGGGGGTTAATGAAAAACTGTTTTTT.

The genes are TRBV19 and TRBJ1-1; 7 bases line up with TRBD1. The CDR3 totals 14 residues. Trimming took 7 bases from V and 0 from J; bases not matched to a gene: 5. The germline V gene encodes CDR1 LNHDA and CDR2 SQIVND (reference sequence). CDR3 region: CASTQGGVNTEAFF. CDR3 sequence (DNA): TGTGCCAGTACCCAGGGGGGTGTGAACACTGAAGCTTTCTTT.

This clonotype showed up many times. The J gene is TRBJ1-5, the V gene TRBV2, with D perhaps TRBD1 (6 bases). CDR3 size: 12 residues. Germline lookup yields CDR1 SNHLY and CDR2 FYNNEI. V was trimmed by 6 bases and J by 8 bases, leaving 11 bases between them. This CDR3 reads CASSRGDKPQHF. For the CDR3, the DNA is TGTGCCAGCAGCAGGGGAGATAAGCCCCAGCATTTT.

The sample holds many counts of this clonotype. The rearrangement links TRBV7-9 to TRBJ2-7; D is unresolved. V was pared by 7 bases and J by 4 bases, with 11 bases between. The germline V gene encodes CDR1 SEHNR and CDR2 FQNEAQ (reference sequence). This CDR3 is 12 amino acids long. The CDR3 DNA reads as TGTGCCAGCACAAGGAATTCGTACGAGCAGTACTTC. Protein: CASTRNSYEQYF.

Points on this clonotype: One end of the junction does not line up with germline, which may come from a read error. The chain is built from TRBV7-9 and TRBJ1-1; D is ambiguous. Germline assignment: CDR1 SEHNR and CDR2 FQNEAQ (reference sequence). The CDR3 consists of 14 residues. CDR3 protein: CAGSLSSVGTEAFF. DNA of the CDR3: TGTGCCGGCAGCTTGAGTTCGGTTGGCACTGAAGCTTTCTTT.

This clonotype was picked up many times. The rearrangement uses TRBV10-2 and TRBJ1-1, with D perhaps TRBD1 (5 bases). Trimming removed 10 bases from V and 4 bases from J, with 16 bases in between. Germline CDR1 is WSHSY and CDR2 is SAAADI. This CDR3 region has 13 residues. CDR3 protein: CATRRGGGTEAFF. The CDR3 nucleotides are TGCGCCACCCGTCGTGGGGGGGGCACTGAAGCTTTCTTT.

Only a few counts were recorded for this clonotype. This chain links TRBV2 with TRBJ2-7; 9 bases line up with TRBD1. Germline V lookup: CDR1 SNHLY, CDR2 FYNNEI. With V trimmed by 7 bases and J by 9 bases, 16 bases remained unmatched. The CDR3 totals 15 residues. The CDR3 sequence: CASKGGTGFSSGQYF. CDR3 DNA sequence: TGTGCCAGCAAGGGGGGGACAGGGTTTTCGTCCGGGCAGTACTTC.

This clonotype occurred many times. The rearrangement links TRBV24-1 to TRBJ1-5; 9 bases agree with TRBD1. The V and J ends lost 5 bases and 6 bases, in that order; junction bases with no gene match: 7. This CDR3 has 15 amino acids. The germline V gene has CDR1 KGHDR and CDR2 SFDVKD. The CDR3 nucleotides read TGTGCCACCAGTGCCCCGACAGGGGGGAGTCAGCCCCAGCATTTT. Its protein is CATSAPTGGSQPQHF.

V is TRBV6-5 and J is TRBJ1-1, with D hard to call. The CDR3 runs to 15 residues. The germline V gene has CDR1 MNHEY and CDR2 SVGAGI. V was shortened by 3 bases and J by 1 base, with 12 bases between the two germline ends. CDR3 residues: CASSYGRLSNTEAFF. As DNA, the CDR3 is TGTGCCAGCAGTTATGGCAGGTTGTCGAACACTGAAGCTTTCTTT.

This clonotype was counted a few times. The chain recombines TRBV4-1 with TRBJ2-5, with 8 bases fitting TRBD2. The CDR3 totals 17 residues. The germline CDR1 and CDR2 sequences are MGHRA and YSYEKL. V lost 3 bases to trimming and J lost 5 bases; unmatched junction nucleotides: 14. Here the CDR3 reads CASSQTLAGPYGETQYF. CDR3 nucleotide sequence: TGCGCCAGCAGCCAGACCCTAGCGGGCCCCTACGGGGAGACCCAGTACTTC.

This chain links TRBV29-1 with TRBJ2-5; D not certain. Germline assignment: CDR1 SQVTM and CDR2 ANQGSEA. Trimming shortened V by 8 bases and J by 5 bases, and 12 bases separated the two germline ends. This CDR3 region has 11 residues. The CDR3 DNA follows: TGCAGCTTGGGCGACGGTGAGACCCAGTACTTC. This sequence encodes CSLGDGETQYF.

Ten or more counts support this clonotype. The genes are TRBV10-3 and TRBJ2-7; no clear D. Germline CDR1 is ENHRY and CDR2 is SYGVKD. V gave up 2 bases and J gave up 0 bases, with 8 bases separating them. The CDR3 spans 14 residues. CDR3 sequence (DNA): TGTGCCATCAGTGAGATTGGAAGCTCCTACGAGCAGTACTTC. It yields the protein CAISEIGSSYEQYF.

The genes are TRBV7-8 and TRBJ1-4; weak D call: TRBD1 (5 bases). The CDR3 length is 17 residues. Per germline, CDR1 SGHVS and CDR2 FQNEAQ. Trimming took 7 bases from V and 5 from J, leaving 23 bases between them. The CDR3 DNA reads TGTGCCAGCATCCAAGATGGGATTGGGGGGACGAATGAAAAACTGTTTTTT. Residues: CASIQDGIGGTNEKLFF.

This sequence joins TRBV6-5 and TRBJ1-6; TRBD1 agrees at 7 bases. The CDR3 is made up of 13 amino acids. Germline CDR1 MNHEY, CDR2 SVGAGI. The trim removed 8 bases at V and 8 bases at J, leaving 6 bases unmatched. The CDR3 bases are TGTGCCAGCGGGAGGGACAGATATTCACCCCTCCACTTT. It is translated as CASGRDRYSPLHF.